This T cell receptor (beta chain) was retrieved from a study of blood T cell repertoires in COVID-19. Study context: Samples came from the United States, Italy and Spain, spanning acute and convalescent COVID-19. T cells, B-cell-depleted T cells, or PBMCs provided the cDNA or gDNA that served as material.

TCRdb keeps only in-frame clones here, not all; method: immunoSEQ multiplex PCR. The table includes about 330,000 clones, approximately 88% detected once. Germline CDR1 is KGHSH and CDR2 is LQKENI. The CDR3 has 15 residues. The V end was cut by 3 bases, the J end by 7 bases, with 16 bases between. The V gene is TRBV18, the J gene TRBJ2-1, with D possibly being TRBD1 (5 bases). This receptor was obtained from a woman between 45 and 65 years old with active or convalescent COVID-19. The sample taken for sequencing was peripheral blood. DNA of the CDR3: TGTGCCAGCTCACCTAAAGAAGGGGCGTTAAATGAGCAGTTCTTC. Its protein is CASSPKEGALNEQFF.